This T cell receptor beta chain was recovered during a study of OX40 agonist ivuxolimab in advanced cancers. Study-level information: Cohort: approximately 83% men, mean age around 60, aged roughly 20 to 79.

Produced via immunoSEQ multiplex PCR; TCRdb's table is partial and in-frame only. Of fewer than 95,000 clones listed, 75% to 90% are singletons. Comment on this clone: Its antigen is unknown.

Study-wide points: There were also nonresponders showing low normalized T-cell clonal expansion. Blood T cells, both CD4+ and CD8+, expanded clonally by week 6 at 0.1 to 3.0 mg/kg. Partial responders receiving 0.1-3.0 mg/kg showed among the lowest clonal expansion.

From germline, CDR1 is MGHRA and CDR2 YSYEKL. V lost 6 bases, J lost 2 bases, and 17 bases stayed unmatched. The CDR3 contains 18 residues. The chain employs TRBV4-1 and TRBJ1-2, with 8 bases that match TRBD1. This clonotype was sampled from an adult with an advanced solid tumor such as melanoma, head and neck, liver or kidney cancer. Sequenced material: CD4+ or CD8+ T cells sorted from blood, taken in a trial of the OX40 agonist ivuxolimab. CDR3 DNA: TGCGCCAGCAGGGACCCATGGAAAACGGCAGGGGGCAACTATGGCTACACCTTC. Translating gives CASRDPWKTAGGNYGYTF.